This record covers a single T cell receptor beta chain. What it binds is not known. Trimming removed 4 bases from V and 4 bases from J; junction bases left unmatched: 2. Germline CDR1 and CDR2: KGHDR and SFDVKD. CDR3 length: 14 amino acids. TCRdb redid the calling of the reads with MiXCR, one entry per CDR3 protein. The sample shows 140,000 to 150,000 distinct CDR3 sequences, 25% to 35% of them seen only once. This sample stems from a study of T cell repertoires in cytomegalovirus infection. Study overall: Public TCR beta signatures were indicative of both CMV infection and a matching HLA type. Points from the study as a whole: Across the ex vivo response, the dominant clonotypes were HLA-C-restricted CMV-specific TCR beta clonotypes. Pooled public TCR beta family frequency picked out CMV carriers with the relevant HLA.

The sequence came from a human donor in good health (CMV status not recorded). Some clones in this sample may be carry-over from other donors' samples. This sequence joins TRBV24-1 and TRBJ2-3, with 9 positions matching TRBD1. The input for sequencing was CD8+ T cells from cultured PBMCs, taken from culture after CMV antigen stimulation. CDR3 residues: CATSEQGASDTQYF. CDR3 coding DNA: TGTGCCACCAGTGAACAGGGGGCATCAGATACGCAGTATTTT.